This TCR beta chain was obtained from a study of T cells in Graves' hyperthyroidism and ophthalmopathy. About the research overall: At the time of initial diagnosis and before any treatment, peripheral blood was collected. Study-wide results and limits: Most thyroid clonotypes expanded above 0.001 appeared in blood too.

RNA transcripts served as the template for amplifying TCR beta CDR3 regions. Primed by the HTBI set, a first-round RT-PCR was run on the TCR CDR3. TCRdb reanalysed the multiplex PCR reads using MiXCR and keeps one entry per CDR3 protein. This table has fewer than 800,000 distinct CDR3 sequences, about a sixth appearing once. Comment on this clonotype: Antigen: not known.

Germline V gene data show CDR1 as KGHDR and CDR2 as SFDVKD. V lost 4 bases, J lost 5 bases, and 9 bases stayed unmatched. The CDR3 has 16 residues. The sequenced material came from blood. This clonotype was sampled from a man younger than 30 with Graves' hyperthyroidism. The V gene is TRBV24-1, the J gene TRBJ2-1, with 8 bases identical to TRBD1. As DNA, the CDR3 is TGTGCCACCAGTGACCCGACAGGGGACAATAACAATGAGCAGTTCTTC. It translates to CATSDPTGDNNNEQFF.